Following are 25 T cell receptor beta chains from one sample sequenced in a study of shared clonotypes between healthy human individuals. Produced via immunoSEQ multiplex PCR; TCRdb's table is partial and in-frame only. The repertoire has around 600,000 clones, around 97% of them found once; the top ten carry about 0.057%. Material: naive CD4+ T cells sorted from blood. Subset denoted: CD45RA+ positively selected. Receptors originate from a young woman in good health.

V usage is TRBV28 and J usage is TRBJ2-6, with D hard to call. Germline CDR1 reads MDHEN; CDR2 reads SYDVKM. The CDR3 has 15 residues. V was pared by 0 bases and J by 0 bases, with 3 bases between. As DNA, the CDR3 is TGTGCCAGCAGTTTATGGAGCTCTGGGGCCAACGTCCTGACTTTC. Its translation: CASSLWSSGANVLTF.

V gene TRBV5-5 combines with J gene TRBJ2-7; D is possibly TRBD2 (7 bases). Germline lookup yields CDR1 SGHKS and CDR2 YYEKEE (reference sequence). V was shortened by 2 bases and J by 3 bases, with 12 bases between the two germline ends. The CDR3 loop spans 14 amino acids. The CDR3 DNA reads as TGTGCCAGCAGCTTCTCGGGGGGCAACTACGAGCAGTACTTC. Protein: CASSFSGGNYEQYF.

The J gene is TRBJ1-2, the V gene TRBV6-4; 12 bases match TRBD1. Trimming cost V 6 bases and J 4 bases; bases outside gene matches: 9. This CDR3 is built from 16 residues. Germline values: CDR1 MRHNA, CDR2 SNTAGT. The DNA of the CDR3 is TGTGCCAGCAGGGCAGGGACAGGGGGCAAAGGCTATGGCTACACCTTC. Translating it yields CASRAGTGGKGYGYTF.

V gene TRBV27 combines with J gene TRBJ2-5; D ambiguous. There are 14 residues in the CDR3. Per the germline V gene, CDR1 is MNHEY and CDR2 is SMNVEV (reference sequence). V shed 3 bases and J shed 5 bases, with 13 bases lying between them. CDR3 DNA sequence: TGTGCCAGCAGTTTCCGGGTGTCACGGGAGACCCAGTACTTC. The encoded protein is CASSFRVSRETQYF.

The chain links TRBV5-1 to TRBJ2-7; no reliable D call. The V gene lost 0 bases and the J gene lost 5 bases, with 12 bases spanning the gap. This CDR3 contains 14 residues. Germline V gives CDR1 SGHRS, CDR2 YFSETQ. CDR3: CASSLALILHEQYF. The CDR3 DNA reads as TGCGCCAGCAGCTTGGCCCTAATCCTCCACGAGCAGTACTTC.

The gene calls are TRBV6-6 and TRBJ2-2; weak D call: TRBD1 (6 bases). CDR3 size: 13 residues. From germline, CDR1 is MNHNY and CDR2 SVGAGI (reference sequence). V was trimmed by 8 bases and J by 8 bases, leaving 15 bases between them. The CDR3 DNA is TGTGCCAGCGAATTGGGGGCGCGGGGGGAGCTGTTTTTT. This sequence encodes CASELGARGELFF.

The chain combines TRBV7-9 with TRBJ2-3, with unresolved D. This CDR3 region has 15 residues. From germline, CDR1 is SEHNR and CDR2 FQNEAQ (reference sequence). The V and J ends lost 4 bases and 0 bases respectively, with 11 bases between them. The CDR3: CASSSIKDSTDTQYF. As DNA, the CDR3 is TGTGCCAGCAGCTCCATTAAAGACAGCACAGATACGCAGTATTTT. Full variable domain (outside the CDR3, taken from reference TRBV7-9 and TRBJ2-3): DTGVSQNPRHKITKRGQNVTFRCDPISEHNRLYWYRQTLGQGPEFLTYFQNEAQLEKSRLLSDRFSAERPKGSFSTLEIQRTEQGDSAMYLCASSSIKDSTDTQYFGPGTRLTVL.

V and J are TRBV11-1 and TRBJ1-1, with unresolved D. CDR3 length equals 16 residues. The germline V gene has CDR1 SGHAT and CDR2 FQDESV (reference sequence). With 1 base removed from V and 4 bases from J, the gap between germline ends came to 16 bases. The CDR3, as DNA: TGTGCCAGCAGCTTAGGAGACGCTACACCGGGCACTGAAGCTTTCTTT. It codes for CASSLGDATPGTEAFF.

V is TRBV30 and J is TRBJ2-1, with 8 nucleotides matching TRBD2. Germline values: CDR1 GTSNPN, CDR2 SVGIG (reference sequence). The trim removed 5 bases at V and 5 bases at J, leaving 11 bases unmatched. The CDR3 runs 15 residues. The CDR3 coding sequence is TGTGCCTGGGATTATACTAGCGGAAATAACAATGAGCAGTTCTTC. This encodes CAWDYTSGNNNEQFF.

A remark on this clone: The sample holds other DNA sequences that translate to the same CDR3. V gene TRBV20-1 combines with J gene TRBJ2-7; D unclear. The germline V gene encodes CDR1 DFQATT and CDR2 SNEGSKA (reference sequence). V was cut by 3 bases and J by 4 bases, with 7 bases left in between. The CDR3 loop spans 11 amino acids. CDR3 region: CSASLGYEQYF. The CDR3, as DNA: TGCAGTGCTAGTCTGGGGTACGAGCAGTACTTC.

This chain connects TRBV10-3 to TRBJ2-3; D might be TRBD2 (6 bases). CDR3 length: 16 amino acids. Trimming shortened V by 2 bases and J by 1 base, and 13 bases separated the two germline ends. CDR1 is ENHRY, CDR2 SYGVKD, per germline. The CDR3 region has the DNA TGTGCCATCAGTGAGCGGGGGAATCTTGGCACAGATACGCAGTATTTT. Its protein product is CAISERGNLGTDTQYF.

This clone was observed once. The CDR3, as DNA: TGCGCCAGCAGCAGCCCCGGGACTAGCTCCCTTACAAATGAGCAGTTCTTC. Its protein product is CASSSPGTSSLTNEQFF. The V gene is TRBV5-1, the J gene TRBJ2-1, with 9 nucleotides matching TRBD2. Germline trimming cut 4 bases from V and 7 bases from J; bases unmatched to any gene: 15. The CDR3 covers 17 residues. Germline V gene sequence: CDR1 SGHRS, CDR2 YFSETQ.

The J gene is TRBJ1-1, the V gene TRBV7-3; D perhaps matches TRBD1 (6 bases). CDR1 and CDR2 from the germline V gene are SGHTA and FQGTGA. This CDR3 spans 13 amino acids. Trimming cost V 3 bases and J 9 bases, with 14 bases left between them. The CDR3 bases are TGTGCCAGCAGCTTCGACCCCGGACAGAAAGCTTTCTTT. Translation: CASSFDPGQKAFF.

The chain has TRBV5-1 and TRBJ1-6; D is unclear. This CDR3 spans 15 amino acids. Trimming removed 4 bases at V and 0 bases at J, with 8 bases between. Germline V gives CDR1 SGHRS, CDR2 YFSETQ. The CDR3 region is CASSRSGSYNSPLHF. The CDR3 region has the DNA TGCGCCAGCAGCCGATCAGGCTCCTATAATTCACCCCTCCACTTT. The whole variable domain, filled in from reference TRBV5-1 and TRBJ1-6, reads KAGVTQTPRYLIKTRGQQVTLSCSPISGHRSVSWYQQTPGQGLQFLFEYFSETQRNKGNFPGRFSGRQFSNSRSEMNVSTLELGDSALYLCASSRSGSYNSPLHFGNGTRLTVT.

This chain links TRBV28 with TRBJ1-2; D unclear. The CDR3 spans 13 residues. The germline V gene has CDR1 MDHEN and CDR2 SYDVKM. V was shortened by 1 base and J by 3 bases, with 6 bases between the two germline ends. The CDR3 DNA reads as TGTGCCAGCAGTTTATACCAGCACTATGGCTACACCTTC. Protein sequence: CASSLYQHYGYTF.

Note on this clone: The same CDR3 arises from other DNA sequences in this sample as well. The chain is built from TRBV5-1 and TRBJ2-1; 11 bases agree with TRBD2. The CDR3 is 15 residues long. Trimming took 3 bases from V and 4 from J; bases not matched to a gene: 3. Germline V gives CDR1 SGHRS, CDR2 YFSETQ. The CDR3 DNA reads as TGCGCCAGCAGCTCCGGGACTAGCGGTTACAATGAGCAGTTCTTC. This encodes CASSSGTSGYNEQFF.

The chain couples TRBV29-1 to TRBJ2-1, with 11 bases fitting TRBD2. The length of the CDR3 is 13 residues. V gave up 7 bases and J gave up 9 bases; unmatched junction bases: 8. Germline V lookup: CDR1 SQVTM, CDR2 ANQGSEA. The CDR3 region is CSAVLAGDGEQFF. In DNA form, the CDR3 reads TGCAGCGCCGTACTAGCGGGAGACGGTGAGCAGTTCTTC.

Concerning this clone: A junction end diverges from the germline sequence, so it may reflect a read error. The rearrangement uses TRBV6-1 and TRBJ1-1; no clear D gene. CDR3 length equals 15 residues. The germline V gene encodes CDR1 MNHNS and CDR2 SASEGT. CDR3 nucleotides: TGTGCCAGCAATGAATACGGGCCGCAGAACACTGAAGCTTTCTTT. Its translation is CASNEYGPQNTEAFF.

The J gene is TRBJ2-1, the V gene TRBV5-6; 9 nucleotides agree with TRBD2. This CDR3 region has 19 residues. J gave up 0 bases and V 4 bases, and 14 bases lay outside the gene matches. Germline values: CDR1 SGHDT, CDR2 YYEEEE. The CDR3 bases are TGTGCCAGCAGCCCCCACCGGGGACTAGCTCGGAGCTCCTACAATGAGCAGTTCTTC. Its translation: CASSPHRGLARSSYNEQFF.

J is TRBJ1-1 and V is TRBV28; the D gene is possibly TRBD1 (6 bases). CDR1 MDHEN and CDR2 SYDVKM come from the germline V gene. V was clipped by 9 bases and J by 1 base, with 15 bases between them. CDR3 length equals 14 residues. The CDR3 protein is CASRLGATNTEAFF. The CDR3 coding sequence is TGTGCCAGTCGACTGGGGGCTACGAACACTGAAGCTTTCTTT. The full variable domain, rest sourced from reference TRBV28 and TRBJ1-1, is DVKVTQSSRYLVKRTGEKVFLECVQDMDHENMFWYRQDPGLGLRLIYFSYDVKMKEKGDIPEGYSVSREKKERFSLILESASTNQTSMYLCASRLGATNTEAFFGQGTRLTVV.

The V call is TRBV19, the J call TRBJ2-5; possibly TRBD2 for D (6 bases). TRBJ2-7 matches the DNA end more closely, so the J call is doubtful. The CDR3 runs to 15 residues. Germline CDR1 and CDR2: LNHDA and SQIVND (reference sequence). The CDR3 region has the DNA TGTGCCAGTAGTATCGCGGGGACGGCGTCCTACGAGCAGTACTTC. It encodes CASSIAGTASYEQYF.

The chain uses TRBV19 and TRBJ2-6; D might be TRBD1 or TRBD2, each matching 7 bases. The V and J ends lost 8 bases and 5 bases respectively, with 19 bases between them. The CDR3 is made up of 16 amino acids. Germline loops: CDR1 LNHDA, CDR2 SQIVND (reference sequence). CDR3 loop: CASAHQGGSRANVLTF. CDR3 DNA: TGTGCCAGTGCACACCAGGGGGGGTCTAGGGCCAACGTCCTGACTTTC.

V is TRBV5-1 and J is TRBJ2-7; 7 bases are a match to TRBD2. Trimming took 1 base from V and 2 from J; bases not matched to a gene: 3. The CDR3 loop spans 14 amino acids. Germline V gene data show CDR1 as SGHRS and CDR2 as YFSETQ. The CDR3 DNA follows: TGCGCCAGCAGCTTGTTCGGGGGGACCTACGAGCAGTACTTC. It encodes CASSLFGGTYEQYF.

The chain couples TRBV20-1 to TRBJ2-5; no firm D call. The CDR3 has 10 residues. The V and J ends lost 5 bases and 5 bases respectively, with 6 bases between them. Germline CDR1 is DFQATT and CDR2 is SNEGSKA (reference sequence). CDR3 nucleotides: TGCAGTGCTTATAGGGAGACCCAGTACTTC. Protein: CSAYRETQYF.

To note about this clone: Within the sample, other DNA sequences also encode this same CDR3. The rearrangement uses TRBV28 and TRBJ1-1; D is perhaps TRBD1 (5 bases). The CDR3 consists of 12 residues. The germline V gene encodes CDR1 MDHEN and CDR2 SYDVKM. Between the trimmed V and J ends, which lost 3 bases and 4 bases, there was a span of 6 bases. CDR3 sequence reads: CASSFGGTEAFF. The CDR3 DNA reads TGTGCCAGCAGTTTCGGGGGCACTGAAGCTTTCTTT.